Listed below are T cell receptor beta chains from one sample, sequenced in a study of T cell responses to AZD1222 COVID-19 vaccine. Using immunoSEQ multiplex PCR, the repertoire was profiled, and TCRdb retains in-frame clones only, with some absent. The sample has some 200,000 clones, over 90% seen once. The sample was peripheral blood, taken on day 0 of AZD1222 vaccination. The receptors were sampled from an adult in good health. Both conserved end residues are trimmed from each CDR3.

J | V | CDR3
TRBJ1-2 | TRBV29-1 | SVERVGPSYT
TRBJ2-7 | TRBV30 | AFSLIYEQY
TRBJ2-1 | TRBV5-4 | ASSPEAGLAGSLYNEQF
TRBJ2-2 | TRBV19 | ASIHGASGGPGAGELF
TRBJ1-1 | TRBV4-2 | ASSQDPATENTEAF
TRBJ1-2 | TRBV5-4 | ASSSFRQGNYGYT
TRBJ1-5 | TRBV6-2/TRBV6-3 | ASSYDRTGGQPQH
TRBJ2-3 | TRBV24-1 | ATGVAGWDTQY
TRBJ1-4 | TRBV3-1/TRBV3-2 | ASSQGLRNEKLF
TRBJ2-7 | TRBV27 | ASSPRTLYEQY
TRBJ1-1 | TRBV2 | ASSVIRMNTEAF
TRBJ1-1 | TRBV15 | ATSRESFTGEAF
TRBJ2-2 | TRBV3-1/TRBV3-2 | ASSIEARDSDYGELF
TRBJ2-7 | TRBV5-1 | ASTPGLAGGQTTYEQY
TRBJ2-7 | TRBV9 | ASSATSGTYEQY
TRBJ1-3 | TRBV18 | ASSPGQGNTIY
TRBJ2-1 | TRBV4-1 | ASSPGLASYNEQF
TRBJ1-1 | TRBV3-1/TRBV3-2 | ASSHLYTANTEAF
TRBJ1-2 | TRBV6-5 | ASSPSGTGVGYT
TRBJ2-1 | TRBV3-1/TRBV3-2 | ASSGLERSSHNEQF
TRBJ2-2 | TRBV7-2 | ASSPVSGGTGELF
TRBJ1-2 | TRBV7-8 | ASSLHRGENYGYT
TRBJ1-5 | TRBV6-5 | ASSYSPLMGNQPQH
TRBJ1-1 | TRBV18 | ASSPRTKSLTEAF
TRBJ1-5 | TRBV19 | ASSTWTGIDNQPQH
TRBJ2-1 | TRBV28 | ASSLGQGLYGSYNEQF
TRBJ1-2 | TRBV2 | ASSEYGNYGYT
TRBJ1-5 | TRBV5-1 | ASSLEGSQPQH
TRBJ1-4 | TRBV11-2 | ASSLVAEPREKLF